These 25 T cell receptor beta chains were sequenced from one sample in a study of circulating and synovial CD4+ cells in juvenile arthritis. TCRdb's table, derived via immunoSEQ multiplex PCR, lists solely in-frame clones and lacks some. Here the sample spans some 15,000 clones, around 91% being singletons. What was sequenced was CD4+ T cells from blood. These receptors were obtained from a human donor with juvenile idiopathic arthritis.

The V and J genes are TRBV5-1 and TRBJ2-7; the match to TRBD2 covers 10 bases. The V gene end was trimmed by 0 bases and the J gene end by 7 bases; junction bases not matched to a gene: 10. Germline CDR1 reads SGHRS; CDR2 reads YFSETQ. The CDR3 covers 16 residues. In DNA, the CDR3 is TGCGCCAGCAGCTTGGGGCTAGCGGGGGTCTCTGGGGAGCAGTACTTC. Residues: CASSLGLAGVSGEQYF. The full variable domain, completed using reference TRBV5-1 and TRBJ2-7, is KAGVTQTPRYLIKTRGQQVTLSCSPISGHRSVSWYQQTPGQGLQFLFEYFSETQRNKGNFPGRFSGRQFSNSRSEMNVSTLELGDSALYLCASSLGLAGVSGEQYFGPGTRLTVT.

The gene calls are TRBV7-9 and TRBJ2-2, with D maybe TRBD1 (5 bases). The CDR3 has 13 residues. CDR1 SEHNR and CDR2 FQNEAQ come from the germline V gene (reference sequence). The V and J ends lost 4 bases and 7 bases respectively, with 10 bases between them. CDR3 region: CASSSQVLGELFF. CDR3 DNA: TGTGCCAGCAGCTCACAGGTCCTCGGGGAGCTGTTTTTT.

The V call is TRBV2, the J call TRBJ2-3, with 7 bases matching TRBD2. The CDR3 is 12 residues long. With V trimmed by 4 bases and J by 6 bases, 1 base remained unmatched. Germline CDR1 SNHLY, CDR2 FYNNEI. CDR3 bases: TGTGCCAGCAGTGGGGAGGGCGATACGCAGTATTTT. Translated: CASSGEGDTQYF.

The chain uses TRBV27 and TRBJ2-2; a weak D match, TRBD1 (6 bases). Germline V gene lookup returns CDR1 MNHEY and CDR2 SMNVEV (reference sequence). V was clipped by 6 bases and J by 2 bases, with 10 bases between them. The CDR3 covers 14 residues. The CDR3 DNA follows: TGTGCCAGCAGAGGGGGAACCAACACCGGGGAGCTGTTTTTT. It specifies CASRGGTNTGELFF.

The V call is TRBV5-1, the J call TRBJ1-2, with a tentative D call TRBD1 (6 bases). Trimming left V 0 bases short and J 11 bases short, with 11 bases between. Germline lookup yields CDR1 SGHRS and CDR2 YFSETQ. The CDR3 contains 12 residues. CDR3 sequence reads: CASSLEGVGYTF. In DNA form, the CDR3 reads TGCGCCAGCAGCTTGGAGGGGGTTGGGTACACCTTC. The entire variable domain, with the rest obtained from reference TRBV5-1 and TRBJ1-2, is as follows: KAGVTQTPRYLIKTRGQQVTLSCSPISGHRSVSWYQQTPGQGLQFLFEYFSETQRNKGNFPGRFSGRQFSNSRSEMNVSTLELGDSALYLCASSLEGVGYTFGSGTRLTVV.

This clone was seen once. The chain joins TRBV2 to TRBJ2-5, with 7 bases aligning to TRBD2. V lost 9 bases to trimming and J lost 5 bases; unmatched junction nucleotides: 9. CDR3 size: 13 residues. CDR1 is SNHLY and CDR2 is FYNNEI in the germline V gene. The DNA of the CDR3 is TGTGCCAGTTATAGCGGGCTCGGGGAGACCCAGTACTTC. It encodes CASYSGLGETQYF. Looking up the rest from reference TRBV2 and TRBJ2-5 gives the full variable domain: EPEVTQTPSHQVTQMGQEVILRCVPISNHLYFYWYRQILGQKVEFLVSFYNNEISEKSEIFDDQFSVERPDGSNFTLKIRSTKLEDSAMYFCASYSGLGETQYFGPGTRLLVL.

The V call is TRBV30, the J call TRBJ2-1, with 13 nucleotides matching TRBD2. CDR1 GTSNPN and CDR2 SVGIG come from the germline V gene (reference sequence). J gave up 9 bases and V 6 bases, and 8 bases lay outside the gene matches. The CDR3 contains 14 residues. DNA for the CDR3: TGTGCCTGCCCGAGGACTAGCGGGGGCGGTGAGCAGTTCTTC. Translated: CACPRTSGGGEQFF.

This clone appeared once. This chain links TRBV5-1 with TRBJ2-7; a weak D match, TRBD1 (6 bases). This CDR3 spans 15 amino acids. From germline, CDR1 is SGHRS and CDR2 YFSETQ. The V gene lost 2 bases and the J gene lost 0 bases, with 12 bases spanning the gap. CDR3 loop: CASSFTGSASYEQYF. The CDR3 DNA sequence: TGCGCCAGCAGCTTCACAGGGAGTGCCTCCTACGAGCAGTACTTC.

As DNA, the CDR3 is TGTGCCAGTAGAGACAGTCCCTCTGGGGCCAACGTCCTGACTTTC. Translation gives CASRDSPSGANVLTF. This sequence joins TRBV19 and TRBJ2-6; the D gene is possibly TRBD1 (5 bases). Germline V CDR1 and CDR2: LNHDA, SQIVND (reference sequence). V lost 6 bases, J lost 0 bases, and 9 bases lay in between. The CDR3 has 15 amino acids.

The chain joins TRBV21-1 to TRBJ2-5; TRBD2, the D gene given by the table, was not confirmed from the DNA. TRBV21-1 is a listed pseudogene. The CDR3 has 18 amino acids. CDR3 amino acids: CASSKVGSGRYRWETQYF. For the CDR3, the DNA is TGTGCCAGCAGCAAAGTGGGTAGCGGACGGTACCGGTGGGAGACCCAGTACTTC.

This sequence joins TRBV7-8 and TRBJ1-2, with D perhaps matching TRBD1 (6 bases). Deletions cut 5 bases from V and 3 bases from J, with 10 bases between. Germline CDR1 is SGHVS and CDR2 is FQNEAQ. The CDR3 is 13 amino acids. CDR3 DNA sequence: TGTGCCAGCAGCCCACAGGGAGACTATGGCTACACCTTC. The encoded protein is CASSPQGDYGYTF.

The V and J genes are TRBV10-3 and TRBJ2-3; 9 bases line up with TRBD2. The J segment lost 3 bases and the V segment lost 4 bases, leaving 14 bases of the junction unmatched. There are 18 residues in the CDR3. Looked up from germline, CDR1 is ENHRY and CDR2 is SYGVKD. CDR3 sequence (DNA): TGTGCCATCAGTGCCGGAACGGGACTAGCCAGCGGAACAGATACGCAGTATTTT. Protein sequence: CAISAGTGLASGTDTQYF.

V is TRBV18 and J is TRBJ2-1; TRBD2 agrees at 9 bases. This CDR3 is built from 15 residues. Per the germline V gene, CDR1 is KGHSH and CDR2 is LQKENI. J gave up 2 bases and V 6 bases, and 5 bases lay outside the gene matches. The DNA of the CDR3 is TGTGCCAGCTCCGCTCAGCGGGAGGCCTACAATGAGCAGTTCTTC. Its protein product is CASSAQREAYNEQFF.

The CDR3 loop reads CAWANSVGGVYTEAFF. For the CDR3, the DNA is TGTGCCTGGGCCAACAGCGTAGGGGGGGTATACACTGAAGCTTTCTTT. This sequence joins TRBV30 and TRBJ1-1, with D perhaps TRBD1 (6 bases). Trimming removed 5 bases at V and 3 bases at J, with 22 bases between. Germline assignment: CDR1 GTSNPN and CDR2 SVGIG (reference sequence). This CDR3 has 16 amino acids.

The CDR3 nucleotides are TGTGCCAGCAGCCCTATACGGAGGGCCCCTCCCTACGAGCAGTACTTC. It specifies CASSPIRRAPPYEQYF. The chain carries TRBV11-2 and TRBJ2-7; D is possibly TRBD2 (6 bases). The CDR3 length is 16 residues. Germline V gene data show CDR1 as SGHAT and CDR2 as FQNNGV. Trimming took off 5 bases at V and 2 bases at J, with 19 bases between the two ends.

The rearrangement joins TRBV7-2 to TRBJ2-7; 7 nucleotides match TRBD2. Unmatched junction bases numbered 7, after V lost 4 bases and J lost 4 bases. The germline gives CDR1 SGHTA, CDR2 FQGNSA. The CDR3 runs to 14 residues. DNA for the CDR3: TGTGCCAGCAGCTCTCAGGGAGGGAATTACGAGCAGTACTTC. Translation: CASSSQGGNYEQYF. Filled out from reference TRBV7-2 and TRBJ2-7, the complete variable domain reads GAGVSQSPSNKVTEKGKDVELRCDPISGHTALYWYRQSLGQGLEFLIYFQGNSAPDKSGLPSDRFSAERTGGSVSTLTIQRTQQEDSAVYLCASSSQGGNYEQYFGPGTRLTVT.

This chain joins TRBV11-2 and TRBJ1-1; D not resolved. The CDR3 runs 14 residues. Trimming left V 5 bases short and J 0 bases short, with 10 bases between. Germline loops: CDR1 SGHAT, CDR2 FQNNGV. CDR3 bases: TGTGCCAGCAGCGACCCAGGATTGAACACTGAAGCTTTCTTT. Translating gives CASSDPGLNTEAFF.

The chain couples TRBV11-3 to TRBJ2-3; weak D call: TRBD1 (5 bases). Germline V lookup: CDR1 SGHNT, CDR2 YENEEA. Trimming pared 3 bases from V and 3 bases from J, leaving 10 bases between. This CDR3 spans 14 amino acids. CDR3 sequence (DNA): TGTGCCAGCAGCTTTGGGGCCCGTACAGATACGCAGTATTTT. Encoded protein: CASSFGARTDTQYF.

This clone has only one observation. The chain is built from TRBV7-2 and TRBJ2-5; TRBD1 agrees at 7 bases. The CDR3 contains 17 residues. Germline V gives CDR1 SGHTA, CDR2 FQGNSA. V lost 5 bases to trimming and J lost 5 bases; unmatched junction nucleotides: 17. CDR3 in DNA: TGTGCCAGCAGCCACGTCAGACCTTCACAGGGGCAGGAGACCCAGTACTTC. Protein product: CASSHVRPSQGQETQYF.

This clone was detected only once. V and J are TRBV10-3 and TRBJ2-1; possible D gene TRBD2, 6 bases. V was clipped by 2 bases and J by 5 bases, with 10 bases between them. Germline loops: CDR1 ENHRY, CDR2 SYGVKD. CDR3 length equals 14 residues. The CDR3 DNA sequence: TGTGCCATCAGTGAGATGGGGGGAAACAATGAGCAGTTCTTC. Its protein is CAISEMGGNNEQFF.

J is TRBJ2-3 and V is TRBV6-5, with 7 bases aligning to TRBD2. V lost 6 bases and J lost 2; bases outside the gene matches: 5. This CDR3 region has 14 residues. CDR1 and CDR2 from the germline V gene are MNHEY and SVGAGI. The CDR3 DNA is TGTGCCAGCAGAGAGGGAGGGCCCACAGATACGCAGTATTTT. This codes for CASREGGPTDTQYF.

V usage is TRBV5-1 and J usage is TRBJ1-2; no clear D. CDR3 length: 11 residues. The V and J ends lost 0 bases and 7 bases respectively, with 4 bases between them. The germline CDR1 and CDR2 sequences are SGHRS and YFSETQ. DNA for the CDR3: TGCGCCAGCAGCTTGGACACTGGCTACACCTTC. Residues: CASSLDTGYTF.

CDR3 protein: CASSVGLAGGPAETQYF. CDR3 in DNA: TGTGCCAGCAGCGTAGGACTAGCGGGAGGGCCAGCAGAGACCCAGTACTTC. The V and J genes are TRBV9 and TRBJ2-5; 14 bases map to TRBD2. Germline values: CDR1 SGDLS, CDR2 YYNGEE. Germline trimming cut 0 bases from V and 4 bases from J; bases unmatched to any gene: 5. There are 17 residues in the CDR3.

The genes are TRBV11-2 and TRBJ2-7; 9 positions match TRBD2. The V gene's germline CDR1 is SGHAT and CDR2 FQNNGV. Unmatched junction bases numbered 4, after V lost 4 bases and J lost 0 bases. CDR3 length equals 15 residues. The CDR3 here is CASSSVAGASYEQYF. The CDR3 nucleotides read TGTGCCAGCAGCTCAGTAGCGGGGGCCTCCTACGAGCAGTACTTC.

The V and J genes are TRBV7-2 and TRBJ1-1; D may be TRBD1 (6 bases). Trimming pared 6 bases from V and 4 bases from J, leaving 18 bases between. The CDR3 spans 15 residues. Germline CDR1 and CDR2: SGHTA and FQGNSA. The CDR3 spells CASSPAGGQGTEAFF. In DNA form, the CDR3 reads TGTGCCAGCAGTCCGGCCGGGGGGCAGGGCACTGAAGCTTTCTTT. Full variable domain (outside the CDR3, taken from reference TRBV7-2 and TRBJ1-1): GAGVSQSPSNKVTEKGKDVELRCDPISGHTALYWYRQSLGQGLEFLIYFQGNSAPDKSGLPSDRFSAERTGGSVSTLTIQRTQQEDSAVYLCASSPAGGQGTEAFFGQGTRLTVV.